The sequence of this TCR beta chain was determined in a study of vaccination and CD4 T cells after COVID-19. Study overall: Diagnosis preceded the drawing of post-COVID samples by a median approximately 110 days (range 35 to 161). Ranging from 14 to 241, the interval between dose two and post-vaccine sampling had a median of approximately 77 days. Cells received overlapping spike peptides from SARS-CoV-2, HCoV-NL63, HCoV-OC43 and HCoV-229E as stimulation.

Germline V gene data show CDR1 as DFQATT and CDR2 as SNEGSKA (reference sequence). The CDR3 is 15 amino acids. As for this clonotype: The antigen is unknown.

The sample's treatment: approximately 10-day PBMC culture with coronavirus spike peptide pools or control peptides (ViraFEST assay). Cells were cultured for about nine days, and then CD4+ T cells were isolated by negative selection. The Oncomine TCR Beta short-read assay sequenced DNA from cultured CD4+ T cells. TCRdb independently ran MiXCR on the PCR reads; one entry per CDR3 protein. Among around 16,000 distinct CDR3 sequences listed, approximately 44% were seen once. This TCR came from a human donor who had recovered from COVID-19. The V call is TRBV20-1, the J call TRBJ2-1; 16 nucleotides agree with TRBD2. The source was CD4+ T cells from blood, cultured in vitro, collected after SARS-CoV-2 vaccination. This chain's CDR3 is CSIEGTSGRARVQFF. The CDR3 coding sequence is TGCAGCATCGAAGGGACTAGCGGGAGGGCCAGGGTACAGTTCTTC.